These T cell receptor beta chains were read from a single sample in a study of graft-versus-host responses after intestinal transplantation. Their specific antigens are unknown. Some clones are missing from TCRdb's copy, which holds only in-frame ones; the method was immunoSEQ multiplex PCR. Here the sample spans roughly 130,000 clones, 92% being singletons. The material was unstimulated CD4+ T cells sorted from spleen or lymph node cells, obtained before intestinal transplant. The receptors derive from a human donor who received an intestinal transplant. Both conserved end residues are part of each CDR3. Only part of the rows carry a size: once, few, many, or a class if the clone is expanded.

j_gene | len | abundance | v_gene | CDR3aa
TRBJ1-2 | 12 | . | TRBV30 | CARLWGRYGYTF
TRBJ2-5 | 13 | once | TRBV6-1 | CASTLESGETQYF
TRBJ1-2 | 13 | . | TRBV28 | CASTLGPTQGYTF
TRBJ1-1 | 17 | . | TRBV18 | CASSPLASGTGGTEAFF
TRBJ1-5 | 14 | . | TRBV7-9 | CASSLETADQPQHF
TRBJ1-5 | 14 | . | TRBV19 | CASSIGGMDQPQHF
TRBJ2-7 | 14 | . | TRBV4-1 | CASSQGTFSYEQYF
TRBJ1-1 | 14 | . | TRBV19 | CASSMSRRNTEAFF
TRBJ2-7 | 16 | . | TRBV4-2 | CASSQDRTSGPYEQYF
TRBJ2-7 | 11 | few | TRBV29-1 | CSVAQGYEQYF
TRBJ2-3 | 15 | . | TRBV18 | CASSPPGREIGTQYF
TRBJ1-4 | 15 | . | TRBV12-5 | CASGPSGATNEKLFF
TRBJ2-1 | 17 | . | TRBV11-2 | CASSLVLLGQGSNEQFF
TRBJ2-1 | 17 | . | TRBV9 | CASSLHRTSGGYNEQFF
TRBJ1-2 | 13 | . | TRBV7-6 | CASSQIANYGYTF
TRBJ2-7 | 14 | . | TRBV28 | CASSLWRGRLEQYF
TRBJ1-2 | 15 | . | TRBV7-3 | CASSLGGLDTDGYTF
TRBJ1-1 | 14 | . | TRBV6-5 | CASRGQGQNTEAFF
TRBJ2-1 | 14 | . | TRBV5-1 | CASSYRDSYNEQFF
TRBJ2-5 | 11 | . | TRBV20-1 | CSAEGLANQYF
TRBJ2-2 | 16 | . | TRBV18 | CASSPQTGGYTGELFF
TRBJ1-1 | 12 | . | TRBV6-5 | CASSYRNTEAFF
TRBJ2-1 | 17 | . | TRBV2 | CASTPRSGLVNYNEQFF
TRBJ2-7 | 15 | once | TRBV7-2 | CASSLGTSGRGEQYF
TRBJ2-7 | 11 | . | TRBV28 | CASSLSHEQYF
TRBJ1-1 | 15 | . | TRBV6-5 | CASSYGGNRRGEAFF
TRBJ2-7 | 14 | . | TRBV19 | CATRRTRDTYEQYF
TRBJ2-7 | 11 | . | TRBV6-5 | CASKGDYEQYF
TRBJ2-2 | 13 | . | TRBV29-1 | CSIRQGIDGELFF
TRBJ2-7 | 15 | once | TRBV19 | CASSIGGIPSYEQYF
TRBJ1-2 | 15 | few | TRBV10-3 | CAISRQGGAIDGYTF
TRBJ2-4 | 15 | . | TRBV27 | CASSLTGPAKNIQYF
TRBJ2-2 | 17 | . | TRBV7-3 | CASSLMAPVVWPGELFF
TRBJ2-2 | 17 | few | TRBV5-1 | CASTLYLGPADTGELFF
TRBJ2-2 | 16 | once | TRBV11-3 | CASSLKQGLDTGELFF
TRBJ2-1 | 16 | . | TRBV28 | CASSSGGQGTDNEQFF
TRBJ1-1 | 16 | . | TRBV5-1 | CASSLQGGTKSTEAFF
TRBJ1-1 | 14 | once | TRBV11-1 | CASSLSWGLGGAFF
TRBJ1-4 | 15 | once | TRBV6-5 | CASSLSGATNEKLFF
TRBJ1-2 | 11 | . | TRBV28 | CASSLQNGYTF
TRBJ2-5 | 16 | once | TRBV18 | CASSPLGGAKQETQYF
TRBJ2-1 | 15 | . | TRBV11-2 | CASSLLGTSTYEQFF
TRBJ2-3 | 14 | . | TRBV28 | CASSLRLAGDTQYF
TRBJ1-4 | 13 | . | TRBV19 | CASRTRENEKLFF
. | 18 | . | TRBV27 | CASSLLGLAGGRSNEQYF
TRBJ1-3 | 13 | . | TRBV5-5 | CASSFFDGNTIYF
TRBJ2-1 | 16 | . | TRBV7-3 | CASSLGSGSSYNEQFF
TRBJ1-5 | 12 | . | TRBV10-3 | CAIGQFNQPQHF
TRBJ2-1 | 18 | . | TRBV7-9 | CASTTYGVAGRSYNEQFF
TRBJ1-2 | 14 | once | TRBV28 | CASSLRVANYGYTF
TRBJ1-1 | 16 | once | TRBV15 | CATSTPPERLGTEAFF
TRBJ2-2 | 16 | . | TRBV6-1 | CASSELAGANTGELFF
TRBJ1-3 | 15 | . | TRBV7-8 | CASTVTGLPGNTIYF
TRBJ1-1 | 13 | . | TRBV29-1 | CSAGGGGGTEVFF